The 9 T cell receptor beta chains below come from one sample, sequenced in a study of sequential checkpoint blockade in melanoma. Sequencing used immunoSEQ multiplex PCR; TCRdb keeps in-frame clones, though not all of them. Here the sample spans about 40,000 clones, 86% being singletons. The sample's treatment: randomized to nivolumab then ipilimumab (arm A) or the reverse (arm B). Sequencing was performed on CD8+ T cells sorted from blood (inferred from file names), taken from a patient given nivolumab and ipilimumab in sequence. The receptors come from a human donor with melanoma.

The rearrangement uses TRBV5-5 and TRBJ2-7, with a possible D match to TRBD2 (5 bases). Per germline, CDR1 SGHKS and CDR2 YYEKEE (reference sequence). This CDR3 is built from 18 residues. V was shortened by 0 bases and J by 3 bases, with 22 bases between the two germline ends. The CDR3: CASSLDGIPGGEGYEQYV. The CDR3 nucleotides read TGTGCCAGCAGCTTGGATGGCATTCCTGGAGGCGAGGGCTACGAGCAGTACGTC.

The J gene is TRBJ1-1, the V gene TRBV7-9; 11 bases align to TRBD1. V lost 5 bases and J lost 0; bases outside the gene matches: 2. CDR1 and CDR2 (germline): SEHNR, FQNEAQ (reference sequence). The CDR3 has 15 amino acids. For the CDR3, the DNA is TGTGCCAGCAGCCGGGACAGGGGGATGAACACTGAAGCTTTCTTT. Amino acid sequence: CASSRDRGMNTEAFF.

The genes are TRBV27 and TRBJ2-7; no clear D gene. This CDR3 contains 14 residues. Trimming left V 2 bases short and J 3 bases short, with 11 bases between. Germline-derived CDR1 and CDR2 are MNHEY and SMNVEV (reference sequence). CDR3 DNA: TGTGCCAGCAGTTTAGGTCGGAACTACTACGAGCAGTACGTC. It encodes CASSLGRNYYEQYV.

The V gene is TRBV5-1, the J gene TRBJ2-5; maybe TRBD2 (6 bases). V dropped 0 bases and J dropped 11 bases, with 8 bases sitting between them. Germline V gives CDR1 SGHRS, CDR2 YFSETQ. This CDR3 spans 11 amino acids. In DNA, the CDR3 is TGCGCCAGCAGCTTGGGACGGGAGCAGTACTTC. As protein: CASSLGREQYF.

The genes are TRBV28 and TRBJ1-3; D possibly corresponds to TRBD1 (5 bases). Trimming shortened V by 6 bases and J by 4 bases, and 22 bases separated the two germline ends. Germline values: CDR1 MDHEN, CDR2 SYDVKM. CDR3 length: 17 amino acids. The CDR3 loop reads CASSPMNRQLRGNTIYF. The CDR3 DNA reads TGTGCCAGCAGCCCGATGAACCGACAGCTCCGAGGAAACACCATATATTTT.

The chain joins TRBV7-6 to TRBJ2-7, with 8 positions matching TRBD1. The germline gives CDR1 SGHVS, CDR2 FNYEAQ. The CDR3 is 15 residues long. With V trimmed by 0 bases and J by 3 bases, 4 bases remained unmatched. The chain's CDR3 is CASSLAQGGFYEQYV. CDR3 DNA: TGTGCCAGCAGCTTAGCACAGGGGGGCTTCTACGAGCAGTACGTC.

The rearrangement uses TRBV27 and TRBJ2-7; TRBD2 agrees at 8 bases. CDR3 length: 14 residues. Germline V gene lookup returns CDR1 MNHEY and CDR2 SMNVEV (reference sequence). Trimming at V came to 7 bases and at J to 7 bases, leaving 12 bases not matched to a gene. DNA for the CDR3: TGTGCCAGCAACTTAAGCGGGAGTCCTAGTGAGCAGTACTTC. Its protein product is CASNLSGSPSEQYF.

The CDR3 sequence is CASTEDSNSYGYTF. The CDR3 nucleotides read TGTGCCAGCACCGAGGACAGCAACTCCTATGGCTACACCTTC. The chain uses TRBV6-5 and TRBJ1-2, with D possibly TRBD1 on 6 matching bases. V gave up 7 bases and J gave up 4 bases, with 16 bases separating them. Per germline, CDR1 MNHEY and CDR2 SVGAGI. The CDR3 has 14 amino acids.

V and J are TRBV19 and TRBJ2-1; no clear D gene. The germline V and J ends were trimmed by 5 bases and 0 bases, with 17 bases remaining between them. Germline V lookup: CDR1 LNHDA, CDR2 SQIVND (reference sequence). CDR3 length: 17 residues. The CDR3 loop reads CASSPTTSLPSYNEQFF. CDR3 nucleotide sequence: TGTGCCAGTAGTCCTACTACATCTCTACCCTCCTACAATGAGCAGTTCTTC.